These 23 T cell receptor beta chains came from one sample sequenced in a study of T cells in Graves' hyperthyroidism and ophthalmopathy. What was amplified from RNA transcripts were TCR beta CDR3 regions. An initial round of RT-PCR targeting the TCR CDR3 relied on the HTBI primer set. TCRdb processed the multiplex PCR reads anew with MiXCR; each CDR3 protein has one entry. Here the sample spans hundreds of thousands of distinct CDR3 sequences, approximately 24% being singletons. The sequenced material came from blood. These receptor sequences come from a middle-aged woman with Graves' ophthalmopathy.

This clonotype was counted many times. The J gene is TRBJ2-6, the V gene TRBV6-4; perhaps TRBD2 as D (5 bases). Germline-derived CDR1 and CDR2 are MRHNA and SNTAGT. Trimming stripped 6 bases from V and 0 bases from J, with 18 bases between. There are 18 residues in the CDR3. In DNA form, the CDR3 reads TGTGCCAGCAGCCCCTATTCTATCGGGGTCTCTGGGGCCAACGTCCTGACTTTC. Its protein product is CASSPYSIGVSGANVLTF.

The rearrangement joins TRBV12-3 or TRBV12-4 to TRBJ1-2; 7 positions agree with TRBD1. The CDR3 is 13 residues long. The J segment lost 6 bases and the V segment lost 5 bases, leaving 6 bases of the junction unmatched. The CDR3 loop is CASSPDRVHGYTF. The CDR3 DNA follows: TGTGCCAGCAGTCCAGACAGGGTCCATGGCTACACCTTC.

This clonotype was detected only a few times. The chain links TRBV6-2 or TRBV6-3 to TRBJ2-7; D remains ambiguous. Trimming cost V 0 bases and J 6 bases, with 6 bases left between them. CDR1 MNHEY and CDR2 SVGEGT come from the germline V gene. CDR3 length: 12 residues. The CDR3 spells CASSYSGIEQYF. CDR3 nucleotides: TGTGCCAGCAGTTACTCAGGGATCGAGCAGTACTTC.

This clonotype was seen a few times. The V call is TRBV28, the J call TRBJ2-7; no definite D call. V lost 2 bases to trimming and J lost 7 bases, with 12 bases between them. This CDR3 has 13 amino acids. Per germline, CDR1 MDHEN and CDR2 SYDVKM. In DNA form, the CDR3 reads TGTGCCAGCAGTTTAATCGGTATCTTTGAGCAGTACTTC. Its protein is CASSLIGIFEQYF.

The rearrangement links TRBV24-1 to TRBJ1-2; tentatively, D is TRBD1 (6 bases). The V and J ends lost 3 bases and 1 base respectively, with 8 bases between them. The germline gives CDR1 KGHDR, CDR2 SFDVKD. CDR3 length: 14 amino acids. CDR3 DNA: TGTGCCACCAGTGATCCAGGGGTTAACTATGGCTACACCTTC. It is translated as CATSDPGVNYGYTF.

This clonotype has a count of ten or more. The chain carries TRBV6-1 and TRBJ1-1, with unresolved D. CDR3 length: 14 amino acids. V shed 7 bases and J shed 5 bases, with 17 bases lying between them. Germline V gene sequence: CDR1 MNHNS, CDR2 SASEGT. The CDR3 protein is CASKGDPYGTEAFF. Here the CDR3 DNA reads TGTGCCAGCAAGGGAGACCCTTATGGAACTGAAGCTTTCTTT.

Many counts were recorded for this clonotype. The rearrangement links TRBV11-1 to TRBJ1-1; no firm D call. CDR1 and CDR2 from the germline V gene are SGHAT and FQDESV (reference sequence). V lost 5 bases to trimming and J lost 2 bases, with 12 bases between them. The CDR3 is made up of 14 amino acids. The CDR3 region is CASSPEITNTEAFF. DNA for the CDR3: TGTGCCAGCAGCCCCGAAATCACAAACACTGAAGCTTTCTTT.

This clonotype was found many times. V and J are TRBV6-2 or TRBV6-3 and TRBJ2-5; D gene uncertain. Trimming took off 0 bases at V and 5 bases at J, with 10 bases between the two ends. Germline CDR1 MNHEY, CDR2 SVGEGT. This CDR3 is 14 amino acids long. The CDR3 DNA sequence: TGTGCCAGCAGTTACTCCGGCTTGAGGGAGACCCAGTACTTC. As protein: CASSYSGLRETQYF.

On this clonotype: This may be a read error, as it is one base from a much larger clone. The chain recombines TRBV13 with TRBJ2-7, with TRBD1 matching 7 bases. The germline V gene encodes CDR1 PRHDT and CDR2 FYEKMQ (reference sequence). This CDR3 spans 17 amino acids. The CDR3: CPSSLETTGTAIYEQYF. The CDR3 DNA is TGTCCCAGCAGCTTAGAGACAACTGGGACAGCGATCTACGAGCAGTACTTC.

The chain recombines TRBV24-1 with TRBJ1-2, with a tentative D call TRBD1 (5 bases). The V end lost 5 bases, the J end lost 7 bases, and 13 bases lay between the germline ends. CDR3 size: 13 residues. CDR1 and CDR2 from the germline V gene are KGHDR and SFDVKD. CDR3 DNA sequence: TGTGCCACCAGTGGGCCAGGGTATGGTGGCTACACCTTC. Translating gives CATSGPGYGGYTF.

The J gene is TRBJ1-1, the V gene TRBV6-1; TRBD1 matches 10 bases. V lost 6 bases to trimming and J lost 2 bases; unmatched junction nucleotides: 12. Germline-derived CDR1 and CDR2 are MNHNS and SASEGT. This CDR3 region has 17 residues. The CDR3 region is CASSIRTTGGFNTEAFF. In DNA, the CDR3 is TGTGCCAGCAGCATACGAACGACAGGGGGCTTTAACACTGAAGCTTTCTTT.

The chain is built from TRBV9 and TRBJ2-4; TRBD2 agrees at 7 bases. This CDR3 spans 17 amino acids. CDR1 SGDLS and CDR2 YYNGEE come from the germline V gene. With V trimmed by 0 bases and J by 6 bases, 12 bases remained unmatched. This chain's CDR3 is CASSVDPAGEEGNIQYF. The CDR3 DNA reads TGTGCCAGCAGCGTAGACCCCGCGGGAGAAGAGGGAAACATTCAGTACTTC.

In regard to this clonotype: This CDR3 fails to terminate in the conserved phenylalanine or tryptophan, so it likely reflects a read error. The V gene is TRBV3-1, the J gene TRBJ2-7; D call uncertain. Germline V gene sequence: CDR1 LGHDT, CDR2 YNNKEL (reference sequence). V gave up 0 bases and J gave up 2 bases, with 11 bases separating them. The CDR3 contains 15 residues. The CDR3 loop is CASSQDTARPYEQYS. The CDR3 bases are TGTGCCAGCAGCCAAGATACTGCCAGGCCCTACGAGCAGTACTCC.

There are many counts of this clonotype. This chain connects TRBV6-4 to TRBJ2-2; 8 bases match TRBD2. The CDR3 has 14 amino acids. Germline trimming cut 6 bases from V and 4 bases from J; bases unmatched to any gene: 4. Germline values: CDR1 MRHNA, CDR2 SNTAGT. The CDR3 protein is CASRPLAATGELFF. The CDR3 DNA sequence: TGTGCCAGCAGGCCACTAGCGGCCACCGGGGAGCTGTTTTTT.

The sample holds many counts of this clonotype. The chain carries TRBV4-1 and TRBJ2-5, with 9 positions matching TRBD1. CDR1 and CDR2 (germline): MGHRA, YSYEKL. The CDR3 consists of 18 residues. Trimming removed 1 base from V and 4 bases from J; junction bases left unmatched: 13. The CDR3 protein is CASSQAPGQGSAAETQYF. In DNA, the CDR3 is TGCGCCAGCAGCCAAGCTCCGGGACAGGGTAGCGCTGCAGAGACCCAGTACTTC.

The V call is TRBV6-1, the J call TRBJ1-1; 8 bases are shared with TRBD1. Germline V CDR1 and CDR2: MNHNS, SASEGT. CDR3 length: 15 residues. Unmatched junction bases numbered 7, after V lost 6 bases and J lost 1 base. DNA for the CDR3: TGTGCCAGCAGACACGCGGACAGGGAGAACACTGAAGCTTTCTTT. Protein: CASRHADRENTEAFF.

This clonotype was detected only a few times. CDR3 DNA sequence: TGTGCCAGCAGCTTGGTTGGAGGGGCGACCCAAGAGACCCAGTACTTC. This translates into CASSLVGGATQETQYF. The chain has TRBV5-6 and TRBJ2-5; a possible D gene is TRBD2 (6 bases). The CDR3 is made up of 16 amino acids. Looked up from germline, CDR1 is SGHDT and CDR2 is YYEEEE. Trimming pared 0 bases from V and 1 base from J, leaving 13 bases between.

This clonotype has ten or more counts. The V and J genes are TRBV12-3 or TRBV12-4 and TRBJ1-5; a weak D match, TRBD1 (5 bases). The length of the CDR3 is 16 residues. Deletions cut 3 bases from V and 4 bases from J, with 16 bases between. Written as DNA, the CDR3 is TGTGCCAGCAGTTTTGGGGCGTCTAGTCTTAATCAGCCCCAGCATTTT. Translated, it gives CASSFGASSLNQPQHF.

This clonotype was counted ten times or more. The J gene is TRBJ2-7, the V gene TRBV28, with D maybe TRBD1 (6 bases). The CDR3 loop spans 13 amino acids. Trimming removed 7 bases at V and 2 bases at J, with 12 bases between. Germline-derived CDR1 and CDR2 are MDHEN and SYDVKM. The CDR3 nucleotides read TGTGCCAGCAAGCGTGGGGGCCCCTACGAGCAGTACTTC. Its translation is CASKRGGPYEQYF.

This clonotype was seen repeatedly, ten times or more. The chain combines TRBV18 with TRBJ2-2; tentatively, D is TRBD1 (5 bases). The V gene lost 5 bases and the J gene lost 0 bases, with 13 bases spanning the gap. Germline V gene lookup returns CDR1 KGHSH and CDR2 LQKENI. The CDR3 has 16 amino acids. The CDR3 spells CASSTTDFANTGELFF. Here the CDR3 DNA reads TGTGCCAGCTCAACGACAGATTTTGCGAACACCGGGGAGCTGTTTTTT.

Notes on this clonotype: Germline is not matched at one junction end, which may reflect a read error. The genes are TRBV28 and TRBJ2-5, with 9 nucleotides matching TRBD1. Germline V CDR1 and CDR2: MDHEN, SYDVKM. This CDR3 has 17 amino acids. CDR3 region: CASSLGTGTGSGETQCF. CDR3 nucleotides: TGTGCCAGCAGTTTAGGAACGGGGACAGGGTCTGGGGAGACCCAGTGCTTC.

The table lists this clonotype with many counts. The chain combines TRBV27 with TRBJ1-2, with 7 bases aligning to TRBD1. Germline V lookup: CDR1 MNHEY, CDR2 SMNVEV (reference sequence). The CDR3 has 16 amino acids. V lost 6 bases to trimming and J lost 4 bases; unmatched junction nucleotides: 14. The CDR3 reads CASSRNNRGSSYGYTF. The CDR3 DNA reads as TGTGCCAGCAGCCGCAACAACAGGGGTTCGAGCTATGGCTACACCTTC.

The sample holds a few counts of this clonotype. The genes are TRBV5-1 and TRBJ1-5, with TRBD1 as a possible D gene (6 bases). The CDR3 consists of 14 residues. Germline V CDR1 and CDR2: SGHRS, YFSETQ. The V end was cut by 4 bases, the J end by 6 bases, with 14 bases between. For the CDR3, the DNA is TGCGCCAGCAGCCCAAGCGGGGGCCCTCAGCCCCAGCATTTT. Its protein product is CASSPSGGPQPQHF.